This TCR beta chain comes out of a study of cytomegalovirus exposure and HLA in healthy donors. Study observations and caveats: Across donors, presence/absence analyses took sequencing depth to be roughly uniform.

PCR employed 60 Vbeta and 13 Jbeta primers. In the source study's methods: A follow-up analysis tallied 65 million to 80 million unique TCR beta chains, some 11 million shared. Clones were read by immunoSEQ multiplex PCR, and TCRdb kept only the in-frame ones, dropping some. V and J calls and clone size are those listed in that table; D and trimming were worked out from the DNA. The sample has some 180,000 clones, roughly 87% seen once. Donors in the study were healthy people who gave bone marrow. This CDR3 contains 14 residues. The V gene's germline CDR1 is MNHEY and CDR2 SMNVEV (reference sequence). V was trimmed by 6 bases and J by 4 bases, leaving 13 bases between them. This clone was detected once. What it recognizes is unknown.

The clonotype originates from a boy aged 2 to 10 in good health and CMV-seronegative. The chain uses TRBV27 and TRBJ1-5; TRBD1 is a possible D gene (6 bases). The sequencing input was PBMCs. CDR3 in amino acids: CASSLDRLNQPQHF. CDR3 in DNA: TGTGCCAGCAGCTTGGACAGATTAAATCAGCCCCAGCATTTT.